The sequence of this T cell receptor beta chain was determined in a study of cytomegalovirus exposure and HLA in healthy donors. Study summary: The 95 to 150 validation repertoires were produced on the same platform as the roughly 670 repertoires of the first cohort. This was reported in a later analysis.

Study results and caveats: Generally TCR sequences proved uncommon, though certain public TCRs appeared in numerous donors.

As regards this clone: Its target is unknown.

Clones were sequenced by immunoSEQ multiplex PCR, and TCRdb holds only the in-frame ones, with some missing. Here the sample spans some 110,000 clones, 88% being singletons. Germline V gene data show CDR1 as MNHNS and CDR2 as SASEGT. This CDR3 is built from 13 residues. Trimming took off 7 bases at V and 0 bases at J, with 7 bases between the two ends. The TCR was taken from a young man in good health and CMV-seronegative. Sequenced sample: PBMCs. This chain connects TRBV6-1 to TRBJ1-5; D remains ambiguous. Here the CDR3 DNA reads TGTGCCAGCATGGGCCTTAGCAATCAGCCCCAGCATTTT. Its protein product is CASMGLSNQPQHF.